This T cell receptor beta chain was captured in a study of response to subunit inactivated influenza vaccine. The CDR3 spans 13 residues. Trimming pared 5 bases from V and 2 bases from J, leaving 13 bases between. Germline V lookup: CDR1 SQVTM, CDR2 ANQGSEA. With respect to this clonotype: What it recognizes is unknown.

Broader study findings: The authors suggested that every seasonal influenza vaccination recruits few new T cells.

From the RT-PCR reads, TCRdb called clonotypes with MiXCR, one entry per CDR3 protein. This table has about 650,000 distinct CDR3 sequences, approximately 15% appearing once. The V and J genes are TRBV29-1 and TRBJ2-7; D uncertain. The sequencing here drew on PBMCs from blood, taken roughly 15 days before vaccination. This TCR was recovered from a man in his forties or fifties who received an inactivated influenza vaccine. The CDR3, as DNA: TGCAGCGTTTACGAGCACGGACCCTACGAGCAGTACTTC. Encoded protein: CSVYEHGPYEQYF.